This is a list of T cell receptor beta chains from one sample in a study of T cells in Graves' hyperthyroidism and ophthalmopathy. Using its own MiXCR run on the multiplex PCR reads, TCRdb lists one record per CDR3 protein. Seen here are a few hundred thousand distinct CDR3 sequences, 35% to 55% observed once, and the top ten hold 6.5% to 9%. Sequenced sample: peripheral blood or thyroid tissue (not recorded which). All receptors come from a woman between 18 and 29 years old with Graves' hyperthyroidism. Both conserved end residues are part of each CDR3. Each record gives: clone size, D gene, CDR3 length, J gene, V gene, CDR3 DNA, CDR3 protein. The D gene is left open where the match is weak. Expanded clones are given a class, and other clones once, few, many or no size at all.

few TRBD2 16 TRBJ2-5 TRBV6-4 TGTGCCAGCAGACGCTTAGCGGGAGGGCCACAAGAGACCCAGTACTTC CASRRLAGGPQETQYF
NA TRBD1 16 TRBJ2-7 TRBV7-6 TGTGCCAGCAGCGCCGCGGGACAGGCGAGCTCCTACGAGCAGTACTTC CASSAAGQASSYEQYF
few NA 12 TRBJ1-1 TRBV6-4 TGTGCCAGCAGTTACACGGACACTGAAGCTTTCTTT CASSYTDTEAFF
many NA 14 TRBJ1-5 TRBV7-9 TGTGCCAGCAGCAGAGGGACGGCTGATTCGCCCCAGCATTTT CASSRGTADSPQHF
NA NA 13 TRBJ1-5 TRBV7-9 TGTGCCAGCAGTGAAGTCGGGAATCAGCCCCAGCATTTT CASSEVGNQPQHF
few NA 13 TRBJ1-1 TRBV29-1 TGCAGCGTTGAATTCGGTATGGGCACTGAAGCTTTCTTT CSVEFGMGTEAFF
many NA 15 TRBJ2-2 TRBV25-1 TGTGCCAGCAGTGATGGGGTAGGGTTCGCCGGGGAGCTGTTTTTT CASSDGVGFAGELFF
NA TRBD1 14 TRBJ2-7 TRBV25-1 TGTGCCAGCAGTTTATCTCGGGACAGTTACGAGCAGTACTTC CASSLSRDSYEQYF
NA TRBD2 12 TRBJ2-7 TRBV29-1 TGCAGCCAAGCGGGAGGGGACTACGAGCAGTACTTC CSQAGGDYEQYF
NA NA 13 TRBJ2-7 TRBV20-1 TGCAGTGCTAGCCCCGAGTTCAGCTACGAGCAGTACTTC CSASPEFSYEQYF
many NA 14 TRBJ2-5 TRBV7-8 TGTGCCAGCAGCTTAGATCCGTCGGGAGAGACCCAGTACTTC CASSLDPSGETQYF
NA NA 16 TRBJ2-2 TRBV20-1 TGCAGTGCTAGAGATACCGCGAACTTAGACACCGGGGAGCTGTTTTTT CSARDTANLDTGELFF
NA NA 13 TRBJ2-1 TRBV7-9 TGTGCCAGCAGCTACTTCCTCTACAATGAGCAGTTCTTC CASSYFLYNEQFF
few NA 14 TRBJ1-1 TRBV7-3 TGTGCCAGCAGCTTACTTCTTGGGCCCACTGAAGCTTTCTTT CASSLLLGPTEAFF
many TRBD2 12 TRBJ2-7 TRBV29-1 TGCGCCGCCCAGCGGGAGACCTACGAGCAGTACTTC CAAQRETYEQYF
many NA 14 TRBJ1-1 TRBV29-1 TGCAGCGTCCCTAGTCGGCAGATGAACACTGAAGCTTTCTTT CSVPSRQMNTEAFF
NA NA 17 TRBJ2-2 TRBV10-3 TGTGCCATCAGCGAAGTGAATCGAAACCATAGGGGCGGGGAGCTGTTTTTT CAISEVNRNHRGGELFF
many NA 13 TRBJ2-7 TRBV14 TGTGCCAGCAGCCAAGGGTCTGGCTACGAGCAGTACTTC CASSQGSGYEQYF
few NA 12 TRBJ1-1 TRBV7-2 TGTGCCAGCATTTGGGATGTCACTGAAGCTTTCTTT CASIWDVTEAFF
NA TRBD2 16 TRBJ2-2 TRBV7-9 TGCGCCAGCAGCCACCAGACTAGCGGGAGGCTGAGGGAGCTGTTTTTT CASSHQTSGRLRELFF
NA TRBD1 20 TRBJ2-7 TRBV7-6 TGTGCCAGCAGCTTAAGTGTCGGGGGGACAGGGAGCTTTAACTCCTACGAGCAGTACTTC CASSLSVGGTGSFNSYEQYF
NA NA 14 TRBJ2-7 TRBV29-1 TGCAGCGTTGTATGGGGGCGGGGCGTTACCGAGCAGTACTTC CSVVWGRGVTEQYF
NA NA 15 TRBJ2-6 TRBV24-1 TGTGCCACCAGGATAGGGGCAGCAGGGGCCAACGTCCTGACTTTC CATRIGAAGANVLTF
few NA 16 TRBJ1-5 TRBV12-3/TRBV12-4 TGTGCCAGCAGTTTCGGACCCACCAGGGGCAATCAGCCCCAGCATTTT CASSFGPTRGNQPQHF
few NA 13 TRBJ1-3 TRBV5-1 TGCGCCAGCAGTACGGAGTCTGGAAACACCATATATTTT CASSTESGNTIYF
NA TRBD1 15 TRBJ1-1 TRBV7-9 TGTGCCAGCAGCTTAGTTCGCCAGGGGGACACTGAAGCTTTCTTT CASSLVRQGDTEAFF
few NA 15 TRBJ2-1 TRBV7-3 TGTGCCAGCAGCGCAAGAGCGGGTTCCCTTAATGAGCAGTTCTTC CASSARAGSLNEQFF
few TRBD1 14 TRBJ1-1 TRBV12-3/TRBV12-4 TGTGCCAGCAGTCGGACAGGGGGCGAGACTGAAGCTTTCTTT CASSRTGGETEAFF